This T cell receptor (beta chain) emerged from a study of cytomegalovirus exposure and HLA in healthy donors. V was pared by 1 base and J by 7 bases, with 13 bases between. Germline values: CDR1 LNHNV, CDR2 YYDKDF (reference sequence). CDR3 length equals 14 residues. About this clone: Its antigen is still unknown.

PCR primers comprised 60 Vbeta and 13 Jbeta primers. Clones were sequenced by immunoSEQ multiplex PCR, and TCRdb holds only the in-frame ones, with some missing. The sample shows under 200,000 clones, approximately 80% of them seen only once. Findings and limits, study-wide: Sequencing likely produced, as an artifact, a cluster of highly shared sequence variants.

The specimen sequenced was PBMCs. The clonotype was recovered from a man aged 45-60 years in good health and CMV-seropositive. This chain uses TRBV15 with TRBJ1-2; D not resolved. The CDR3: CATSRGGQYSGYTF. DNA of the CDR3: TGTGCCACCAGCAGAGGTGGGCAGTATAGTGGCTACACCTTC.